Listed below are T cell receptor beta chains from one sample, sequenced in a study of blood T cell repertoires in COVID-19. Measured with immunoSEQ multiplex PCR; TCRdb has only the in-frame clones, and not every one. The sample has over 450,000 clones; about 88% are singletons. Sequencing was carried out using peripheral blood. The receptors here all came from a man between 18 and 29 years old with COVID-19, enrolled during active disease. CDR3s include the opening cysteine and the closing phenylalanine or tryptophan. A D gene is named only where the DNA matches it firmly. Rows may omit the clone size; those that give it use once, few, many or a size class.

d_gene	abundance	v_gene	j_gene	CDR3aa	CDR3nt
NA	NA	TRBV19	TRBJ2-2	CASKNTGDTGELFF	TGTGCCAGTAAGAACACGGGAGACACCGGGGAGCTGTTTTTT
NA	NA	TRBV21-1	TRBJ2-7	CASSKGGGLAGYEQYF	TGTGCCAGCAGCAAAGGTGGTGGTCTAGCAGGTTACGAGCAGTACTTC
TRBD2	NA	TRBV5-1	TRBJ2-7	CASSYYGTSAGVPLEQYF	TGCGCCAGCAGCTATTACGGGACTAGCGCGGGCGTCCCTCTCGAGCAGTACTTC
TRBD1	NA	TRBV5-1	TRBJ1-4	CASSLAGTGGEKLFF	TGCGCCAGCAGCTTGGCCGGAACAGGGGGAGAAAAACTGTTTTTT
TRBD2	NA	TRBV11-2	TRBJ2-1	CASSWTGTSGLPGNEQFF	TGTGCCAGCAGCTGGACCGGGACTAGCGGCCTCCCTGGCAATGAGCAGTTCTTC
NA	NA	TRBV2	TRBJ1-5	CASHQARGNQPQHF	TGTGCCAGTCACCAGGCAAGGGGGAATCAGCCCCAGCATTTT
NA	NA	TRBV7-9	TRBJ1-2	CASSLGDTPNYGYTF	TGTGCCAGCAGCTTAGGGGACACCCCTAACTATGGCTACACCTTC
NA	NA	TRBV19	TRBJ1-2	CASKSPDYNYGYTF	TGTGCCAGTAAAAGTCCGGACTATAACTATGGCTACACCTTC
TRBD1	NA	TRBV18	TRBJ2-2	CASFGQGNTGELFF	TGTGCCAGCTTCGGACAGGGAAACACCGGGGAGCTGTTTTTT
NA	NA	TRBV9	TRBJ2-7	CASSVVADTYEQYF	TGTGCCAGCAGCGTAGTAGCGGATACCTACGAGCAGTACTTC
TRBD1	NA	TRBV6-5	TRBJ1-3	CASSPGQLGGNTIYF	TGTGCCAGCAGCCCGGGACAGTTGGGTGGAAACACCATATATTTT
NA	NA	TRBV6-5	TRBJ2-1	CASSYGSYRSNEQFF	TGTGCCAGCAGTTACGGTTCCTATAGAAGCAATGAGCAGTTCTTC
TRBD1	NA	TRBV12-3/TRBV12-4	TRBJ1-2	CASSLGTGGGYTF	TGTGCCAGCAGTTTAGGGACAGGGGGCGGCTACACCTTC
NA	few	TRBV15	TRBJ2-7	CATSAPGPYEQYF	TGTGCCACCAGCGCCCCCGGTCCCTACGAGCAGTACTTC
TRBD1	once	TRBV5-1	TRBJ2-7	CASSIQGQGPTEQYF	TGCGCCAGCAGCATTCAGGGACAGGGGCCAACCGAGCAGTACTTC
NA	NA	TRBV11-2	TRBJ1-4	CASSLENRVREKLFF	TGTGCCAGCAGCTTAGAGAATCGGGTACGCGAAAAACTGTTTTTT
NA	NA	TRBV6-5	TRBJ1-3	CASRTDRSGNTIYF	TGTGCCAGCAGAACCGACAGGAGTGGAAACACCATATATTTT
NA	NA	TRBV29-1	TRBJ1-2	CSVDRQALHGYTF	TGCAGCGTGGATCGGCAGGCATTACATGGCTACACCTTC
NA	NA	TRBV6-5	TRBJ2-1	CASRGNGNNEQFF	TGTGCCAGCAGGGGAAACGGGAACAATGAGCAGTTCTTC
NA	once	TRBV24-1	TRBJ2-2	CATLTGFAGELFF	TGTGCCACGCTCACAGGGTTCGCCGGGGAGCTGTTTTTT
NA	NA	TRBV19	TRBJ2-3	CASSIAPTSPRTDTQYF	TGTGCCAGTAGTATAGCCCCGACCTCCCCGAGGACAGATACGCAGTATTTT
TRBD1	few	TRBV6-5	TRBJ1-2	CASSRTGQDYGYTF	TGTGCCAGCAGCAGGACAGGGCAGGACTATGGCTACACCTTC
TRBD1	NA	TRBV3-1/TRBV3-2	TRBJ1-2	CASSSGQGDGYTF	TGTGCCAGCAGCTCGGGACAGGGAGATGGCTACACCTTC
TRBD1	few	TRBV27	TRBJ1-6	CASSTYGTGLYNSPLHF	TGTGCCAGCAGCACTTACGGGACAGGGTTATATAATTCACCCCTCCACTTT
NA	NA	TRBV27	TRBJ2-2	CASTPWVDSGELFF	TGTGCCAGCACGCCGTGGGTTGACTCCGGGGAGCTGTTTTTT
TRBD2	NA	TRBV7-6	TRBJ2-3	CASSFGLAGASTDTQYF	TGTGCCAGCAGCTTTGGACTAGCGGGAGCGAGCACAGATACGCAGTATTTT